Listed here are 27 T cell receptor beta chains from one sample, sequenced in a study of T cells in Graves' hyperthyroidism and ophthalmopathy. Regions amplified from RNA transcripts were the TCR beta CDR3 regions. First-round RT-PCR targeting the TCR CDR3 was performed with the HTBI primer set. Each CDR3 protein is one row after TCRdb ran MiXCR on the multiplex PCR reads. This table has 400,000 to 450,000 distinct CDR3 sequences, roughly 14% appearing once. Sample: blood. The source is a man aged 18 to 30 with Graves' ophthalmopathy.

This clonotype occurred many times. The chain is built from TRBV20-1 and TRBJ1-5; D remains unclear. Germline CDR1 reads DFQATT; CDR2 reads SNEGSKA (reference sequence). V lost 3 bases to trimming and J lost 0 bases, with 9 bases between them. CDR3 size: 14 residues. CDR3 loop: CSASRDYSNQPQHF. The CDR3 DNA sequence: TGCAGTGCTAGCCGGGATTATAGCAATCAGCCCCAGCATTTT.

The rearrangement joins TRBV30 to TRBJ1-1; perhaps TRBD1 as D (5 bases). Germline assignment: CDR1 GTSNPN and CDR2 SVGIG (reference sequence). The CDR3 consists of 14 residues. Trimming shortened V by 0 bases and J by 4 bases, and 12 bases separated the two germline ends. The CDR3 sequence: CAWSVRWGGTEAFF. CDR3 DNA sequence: TGTGCCTGGAGTGTACGATGGGGGGGCACTGAAGCTTTCTTT.

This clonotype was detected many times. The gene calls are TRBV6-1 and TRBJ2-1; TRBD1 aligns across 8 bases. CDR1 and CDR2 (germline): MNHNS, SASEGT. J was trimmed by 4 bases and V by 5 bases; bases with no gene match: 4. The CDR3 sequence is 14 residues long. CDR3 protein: CASSKTGAYNEQFF. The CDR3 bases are TGTGCCAGCAGTAAGACAGGGGCGTACAATGAGCAGTTCTTC.

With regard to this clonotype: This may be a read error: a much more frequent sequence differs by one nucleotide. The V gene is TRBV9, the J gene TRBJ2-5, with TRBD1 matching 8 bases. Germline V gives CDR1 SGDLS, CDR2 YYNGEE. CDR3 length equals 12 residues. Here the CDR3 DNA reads TGTGCCAGCAGCGACAGGGGGGAGACCCAGCACTTC. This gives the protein CASSDRGETQHF.

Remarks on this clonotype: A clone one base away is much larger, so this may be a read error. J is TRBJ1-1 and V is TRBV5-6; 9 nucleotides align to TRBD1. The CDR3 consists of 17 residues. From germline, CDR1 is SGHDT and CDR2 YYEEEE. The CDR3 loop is CASSLLTGGARNTEASF. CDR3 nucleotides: TGTGCCAGCAGCTTGCTAACAGGGGGCGCAAGGAACACTGAAGCTTCCTTT.

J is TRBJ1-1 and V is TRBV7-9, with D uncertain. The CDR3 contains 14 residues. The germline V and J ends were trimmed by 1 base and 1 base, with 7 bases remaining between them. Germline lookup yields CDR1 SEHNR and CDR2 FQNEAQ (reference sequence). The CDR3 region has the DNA TGTGCCAGCAGCTTAGGATTCAGGAACACTGAAGCTTTCTTT. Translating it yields CASSLGFRNTEAFF. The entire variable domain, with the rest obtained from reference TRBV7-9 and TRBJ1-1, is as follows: DTGVSQNPRHKITKRGQNVTFRCDPISEHNRLYWYRQTLGQGPEFLTYFQNEAQLEKSRLLSDRFSAERPKGSFSTLEIQRTEQGDSAMYLCASSLGFRNTEAFFGQGTRLTVV.

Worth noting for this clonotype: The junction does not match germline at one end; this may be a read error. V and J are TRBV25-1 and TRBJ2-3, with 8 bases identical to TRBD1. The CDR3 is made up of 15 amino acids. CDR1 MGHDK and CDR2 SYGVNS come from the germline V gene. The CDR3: CASTKGQVSTDAQYF. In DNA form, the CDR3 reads TGTGCCAGCACAAAGGGACAGGTCAGCACAGATGCGCAGTATTTT.

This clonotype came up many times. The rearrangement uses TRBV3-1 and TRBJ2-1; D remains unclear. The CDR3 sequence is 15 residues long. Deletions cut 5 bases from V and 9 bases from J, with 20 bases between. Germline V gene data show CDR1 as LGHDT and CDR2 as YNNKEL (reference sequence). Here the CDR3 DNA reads TGTGCCAGCAGCTCGGACCCCCGATTCGGCGGTGAGCAGTTCTTC. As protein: CASSSDPRFGGEQFF.

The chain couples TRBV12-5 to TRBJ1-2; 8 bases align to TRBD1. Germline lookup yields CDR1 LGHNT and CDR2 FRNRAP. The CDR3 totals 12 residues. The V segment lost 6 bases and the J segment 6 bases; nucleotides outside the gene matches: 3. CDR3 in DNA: TGTGCTAGTGGCCAGGGGGCAGATGGCTACACCTTC. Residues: CASGQGADGYTF.

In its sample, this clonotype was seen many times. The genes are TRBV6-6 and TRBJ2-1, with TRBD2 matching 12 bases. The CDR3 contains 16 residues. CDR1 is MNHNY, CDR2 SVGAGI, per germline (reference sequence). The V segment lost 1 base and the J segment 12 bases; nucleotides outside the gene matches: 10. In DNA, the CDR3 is TGTGCCAGCAGTTACTTACTCGCTAGCGGGAGGGAAGGGCAGTTCTTC. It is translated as CASSYLLASGREGQFF.

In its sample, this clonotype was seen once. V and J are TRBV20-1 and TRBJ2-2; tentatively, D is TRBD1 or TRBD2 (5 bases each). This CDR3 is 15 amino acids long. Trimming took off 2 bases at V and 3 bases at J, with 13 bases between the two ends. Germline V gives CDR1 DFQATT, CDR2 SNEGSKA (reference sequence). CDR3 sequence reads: CSARFQGRDTGELFF. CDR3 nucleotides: TGCAGTGCTAGATTCCAGGGACGGGACACCGGGGAGCTGTTTTTT.

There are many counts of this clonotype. The CDR3 DNA sequence: TGTGCCAGCAGTGGGGTACAGCGGGAAAACGAGCAGTACTTC. Translated: CASSGVQRENEQYF. The V call is TRBV2, the J call TRBJ2-7; 7 bases match TRBD2. The CDR3 is made up of 14 amino acids. CDR1 and CDR2 from the germline V gene are SNHLY and FYNNEI. The trim removed 4 bases at V and 5 bases at J, leaving 8 bases unmatched.

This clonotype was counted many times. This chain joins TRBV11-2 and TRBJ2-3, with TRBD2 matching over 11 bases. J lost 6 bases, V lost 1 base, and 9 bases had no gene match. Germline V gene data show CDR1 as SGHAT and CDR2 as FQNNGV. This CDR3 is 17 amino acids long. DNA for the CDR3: TGTGCCAGCAGCTTAGCGGGGACGACTAGCGGGGTCGATACGCAGTATTTT. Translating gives CASSLAGTTSGVDTQYF. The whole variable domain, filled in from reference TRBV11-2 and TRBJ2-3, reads EAGVAQSPRYKIIEKRQSVAFWCNPISGHATLYWYQQILGQGPKLLIQFQNNGVVDDSQLPKDRFSAERLKGVDSTLKIQPAKLEDSAVYLCASSLAGTTSGVDTQYFGPGTRLTVL.

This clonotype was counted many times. The CDR3 loop reads CSAREPLAERGYTF. The CDR3 DNA reads as TGCAGTGCTAGAGAACCCTTGGCAGAACGAGGCTACACCTTC. The chain links TRBV20-1 to TRBJ1-2, with unresolved D. The V gene lost 0 bases and the J gene lost 8 bases, with 16 bases spanning the gap. Germline values: CDR1 DFQATT, CDR2 SNEGSKA (reference sequence). The CDR3 length is 14 residues.

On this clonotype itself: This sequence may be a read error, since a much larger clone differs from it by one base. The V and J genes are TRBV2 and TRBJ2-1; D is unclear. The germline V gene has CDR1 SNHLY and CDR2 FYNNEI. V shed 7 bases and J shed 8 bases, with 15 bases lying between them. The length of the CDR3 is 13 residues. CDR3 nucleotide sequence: TGTGCCAGCATTTGGTCGGGCACGGATGAGCAGTTCTTC. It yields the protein CASIWSGTDEQFF.

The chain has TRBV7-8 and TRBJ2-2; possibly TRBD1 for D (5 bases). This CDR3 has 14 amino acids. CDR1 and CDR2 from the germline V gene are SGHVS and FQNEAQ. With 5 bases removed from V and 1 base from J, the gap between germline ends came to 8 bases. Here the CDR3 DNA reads TGTGCCAGCAGCGTACAGGAGAACACCGGGGAGCTGTTTTTT. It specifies CASSVQENTGELFF. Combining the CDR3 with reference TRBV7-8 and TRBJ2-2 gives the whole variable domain GAGVSQSPRYKVAKRGQDVALRCDPISGHVSLFWYQQALGQGPEFLTYFQNEAQLDKSGLPSDRFFAERPEGSVSTLKIQRTQQEDSAVYLCASSVQENTGELFFGEGSRLTVL.

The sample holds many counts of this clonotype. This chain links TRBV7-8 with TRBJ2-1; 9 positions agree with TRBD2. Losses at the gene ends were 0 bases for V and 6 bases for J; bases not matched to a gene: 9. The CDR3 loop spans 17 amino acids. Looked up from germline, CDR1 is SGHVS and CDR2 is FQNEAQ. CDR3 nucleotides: TGTGCCAGCAGCTTAGCAGGGGGACTAGCCGGAGTCAATGAGCAGTTCTTC. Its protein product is CASSLAGGLAGVNEQFF.

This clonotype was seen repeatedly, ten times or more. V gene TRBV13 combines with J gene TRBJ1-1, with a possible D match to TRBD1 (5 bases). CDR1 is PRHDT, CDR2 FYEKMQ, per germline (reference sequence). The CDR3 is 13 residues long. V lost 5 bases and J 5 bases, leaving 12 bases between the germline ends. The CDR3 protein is CASSLDEGTEAFF. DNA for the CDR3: TGTGCCAGCAGCCTAGACGAGGGGACTGAAGCTTTCTTT.

The DNA for the CDR3 is TGTGCCATCAACCCGGGGTCTGGTGAAAAACTGTTTTTT. This gives the protein CAINPGSGEKLFF. The V and J genes are TRBV10-3 and TRBJ1-4, with unresolved D. Germline CDR1 ENHRY, CDR2 SYGVKD. The CDR3 is 13 amino acids. V was clipped by 7 bases and J by 7 bases, with 13 bases between them.

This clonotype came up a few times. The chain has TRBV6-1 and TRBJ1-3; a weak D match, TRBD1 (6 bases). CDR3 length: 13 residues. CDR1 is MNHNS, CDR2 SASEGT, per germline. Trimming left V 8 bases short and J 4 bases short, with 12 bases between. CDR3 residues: CASQWGQGNTIYF. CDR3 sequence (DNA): TGTGCCAGCCAATGGGGACAAGGAAACACCATATATTTT.

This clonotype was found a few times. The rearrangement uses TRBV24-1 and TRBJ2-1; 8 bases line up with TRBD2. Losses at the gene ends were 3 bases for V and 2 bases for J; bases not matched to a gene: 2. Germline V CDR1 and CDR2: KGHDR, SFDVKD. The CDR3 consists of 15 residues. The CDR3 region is CATSDISGAYNEQFF. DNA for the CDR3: TGTGCCACCAGTGATATTAGCGGGGCCTACAATGAGCAGTTCTTC.

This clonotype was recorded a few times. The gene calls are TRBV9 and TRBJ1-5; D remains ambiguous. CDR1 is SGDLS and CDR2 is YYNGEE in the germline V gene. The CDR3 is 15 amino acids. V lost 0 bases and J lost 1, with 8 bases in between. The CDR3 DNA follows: TGTGCCAGCAGCGTAGGTGGGGTAAGCAATCAGCCCCAGCATTTT. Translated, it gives CASSVGGVSNQPQHF.

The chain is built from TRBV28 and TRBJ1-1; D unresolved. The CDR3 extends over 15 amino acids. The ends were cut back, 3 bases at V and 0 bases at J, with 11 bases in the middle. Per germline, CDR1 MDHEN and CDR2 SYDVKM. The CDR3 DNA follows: TGTGCCAGCAGTTTTACGGGAAGGATGAACACTGAAGCTTTCTTT. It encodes CASSFTGRMNTEAFF.

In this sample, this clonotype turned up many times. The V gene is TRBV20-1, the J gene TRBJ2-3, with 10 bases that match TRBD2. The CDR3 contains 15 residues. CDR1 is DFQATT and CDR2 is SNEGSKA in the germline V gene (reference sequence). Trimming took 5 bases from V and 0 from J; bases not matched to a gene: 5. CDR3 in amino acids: CSAQNSGGSTDTQYF. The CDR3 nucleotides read TGCAGTGCTCAAAATAGCGGGGGGAGCACAGATACGCAGTATTTT.

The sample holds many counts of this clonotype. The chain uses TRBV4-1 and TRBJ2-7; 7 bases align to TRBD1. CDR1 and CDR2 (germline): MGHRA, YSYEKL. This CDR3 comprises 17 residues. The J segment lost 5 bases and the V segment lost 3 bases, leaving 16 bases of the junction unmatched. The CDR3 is CASSQSRARGLRHEQYF. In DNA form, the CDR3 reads TGCGCCAGCAGCCAGAGTAGGGCAAGGGGGCTACGCCACGAGCAGTACTTC.

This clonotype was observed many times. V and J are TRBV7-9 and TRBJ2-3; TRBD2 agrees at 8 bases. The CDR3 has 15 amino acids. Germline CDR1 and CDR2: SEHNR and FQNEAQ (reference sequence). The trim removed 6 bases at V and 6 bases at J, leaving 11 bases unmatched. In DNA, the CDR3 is TGTGCCAGCAGATTTGGGACTAGGGACGGTGATACGCAGTATTTT. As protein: CASRFGTRDGDTQYF.

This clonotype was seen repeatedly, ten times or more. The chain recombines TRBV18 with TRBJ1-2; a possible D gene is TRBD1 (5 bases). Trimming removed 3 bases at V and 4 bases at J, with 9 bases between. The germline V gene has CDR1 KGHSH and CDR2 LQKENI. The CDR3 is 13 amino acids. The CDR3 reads CASSPTEAYGYTF. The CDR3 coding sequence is TGTGCCAGCTCACCGACAGAAGCCTATGGCTACACCTTC.